The clone carrying this TCR beta chain was detected many times. This CDR3 spans 14 amino acids. With 8 bases clipped from V and 4 bases from J, the junction kept 8 bases outside the gene matches. Germline V CDR1 and CDR2: MNHNS, SASEGT. This entry is derived from a study of neurological immune-mediated disorders. Regarding time point: longitudinal time-point 1 (baseline). 5'RACE with 10-nucleotide random UMIs produced the cDNA. MiXCR was run by TCRdb on the 5' RACE reads, yielding one entry per CDR3 protein. The profile shows some 60,000 distinct CDR3 sequences, about 11% of them singletons. This clonotype was sampled from a male donor with HTLV-1-associated myelopathy (HAM/TSP). The sample comprised PBMCs. The J gene is TRBJ2-7, the V gene TRBV6-1, with 10 nucleotides matching TRBD1. In DNA, the CDR3 is TGTGCCAGCCCCGGGACAGGGGATTTGTACGAGCAGTACTTC. Its protein product is CASPGTGDLYEQYF.